This T cell receptor beta chain was sequenced during a study of blood T cell repertoires in COVID-19. Overall study: COVID-19 samples, acute and convalescent, were from the United States, Italy and Spain.

Germline V gene lookup returns CDR1 MNHNS and CDR2 SASEGT. The CDR3 loop spans 16 amino acids. V was clipped by 1 base and J by 4 bases, with 16 bases between them. As processed by the authors: Nucleated cell number was recorded as an estimate derived from reference gene primer amplification. Libraries were prepared by immunoSEQ multiplex PCR; TCRdb keeps only in-frame clonotypes and omits some of them. V and J calls plus clone size are reproduced from that table; the DNA served to infer D and trimming. The sample includes 150,000 to 180,000 clones, 76% of them seen just once. The sequenced sample consisted of peripheral blood. This TCR came from a woman aged 80 or older with acute or convalescent COVID-19. J is TRBJ1-2 and V is TRBV6-1, with D perhaps matching TRBD1 (6 bases). CDR3 sequence (DNA): TGTGCCAGCAGTGAAGGACCATACAGGGAATTCTATGGCTACACCTTC. It is translated as CASSEGPYREFYGYTF.